The clone carrying this T cell receptor (beta chain) was counted between two and nine times. Antigen unknown. This entry belongs to a study of breast tumors, draining lymph nodes, adjacent tissues. Study-wide findings and caveats: The data were judged consistent with most tumor T cells coming from lymph node and expanding in tumor. Compared with lymph nodes, tumors were less diverse; compared with nontumor tissue, more. The lymph node origin of tumor T cells was framed as consistent with a hypothesis, not demonstrated.

Germline CDR1 SQVTM, CDR2 ANQGSEA. V was trimmed by 4 bases and J by 2 bases, leaving 10 bases between them. The CDR3 is made up of 13 amino acids. MiXCR, run by TCRdb on the multiplex PCR reads, gives a single entry per CDR3 protein. This repertoire shows 60,000 to 75,000 distinct CDR3 sequences, approximately 62% found once; its top ten account for roughly 19%. The origin of this receptor is a female donor with breast cancer. Some clones in this sample may be carry-over from other donors' samples. The chain uses TRBV29-1 and TRBJ2-3, with a possible D match to TRBD2 (7 bases). The material sequenced was breast tumor tissue. CDR3 in amino acids: CSVGGGYTDTQYF. The CDR3 bases are TGCAGCGTTGGGGGGGGCTACACAGATACGCAGTATTTT.